These T cell receptor beta chains were read from a single sample in a study of Graves' ophthalmopathy and Graves' hyperthyroidism. TCRdb called the multiplex PCR reads again in MiXCR, with one record for every CDR3 protein. The table has hundreds of thousands of distinct CDR3 sequences, roughly 40% seen once; the top ten hold approximately 43%. The sample was peripheral blood. These receptors all come from an adult man with Graves' ophthalmopathy. CDR3s include the opening cysteine and the closing phenylalanine or tryptophan. Each record gives: clone size, J gene, V gene, D gene, CDR3 DNA, CDR3 protein. A D gene is named only where the DNA matches it firmly. Where a row states a size, it is once, few, many or the class of an expanded clone; other rows omit it.

NA TRBJ2-7 TRBV7-2 NA TGTGCCAGCAGTGGGACTGAGAGCTCCTACGAGCAGTACTTC CASSGTESSYEQYF
few TRBJ2-5 TRBV7-9 NA TGTGCCAGCAGTCCCCATCAGGGTCAAGAGACCCAGTACTTC CASSPHQGQETQYF
NA TRBJ1-1 TRBV19 NA TGTGCCAGTAGGCCCAAGGGGGAAGGGACTGAAGCTTTCTTT CASRPKGEGTEAFF
many TRBJ2-7 TRBV2 NA TGTGCCAGCAGTGCGGTACAGTACTTATCCGAGCAGTACTTC CASSAVQYLSEQYF
many TRBJ1-2 TRBV10-3 NA TGTGCCATCAGACTCGACGGCAGTGGGGTCGGCTACACCTTC CAIRLDGSGVGYTF
many TRBJ1-2 TRBV20-1 NA TGCAGTGACGACGGCCGATCTGCCTTTGGCTACACCTTC CSDDGRSAFGYTF
NA TRBJ2-7 TRBV20-1 TRBD2 TGCAGTGCTAGCTTGTCGTCGAGCGGGAGTGTCTCCTACGAGCAGTACTTC CSASLSSSGSVSYEQYF
many TRBJ1-5 TRBV7-9 NA TGTGCCAGCAGCCAAAAACAGGGACAGCCCCAGCATTTT CASSQKQGQPQHF
NA TRBJ2-3 TRBV25-1 TRBD2 TGTGCCAGCAGGGGGACTAGCGGGAGGGTCGCAGATACGCAGTATTTT CASRGTSGRVADTQYF
NA TRBJ1-4 TRBV7-9 NA TGTGCCAGCAGATCCGGGACGGTGAATGAAAAACTGTTTTTT CASRSGTVNEKLFF
once TRBJ2-7 TRBV10-3 TRBD1 TGTGCCATCAGTGAGACCGGACAGGCCGACTACGAGCAGTACTTC CAISETGQADYEQYF
few TRBJ2-7 TRBV20-1 TRBD1 TGCAGTGCCAACCGGGACAGGGCCTACGAGCAGTACTTC CSANRDRAYEQYF
many TRBJ1-6 TRBV5-1 TRBD1 TGCGCCAGCAGCTGGGACAGGGGGCGTTCACCCCTCCACTTT CASSWDRGRSPLHF